Listed below are T cell receptor beta chains from one sample, sequenced in a study of T-cell reconstitution after alpha-beta-depleted transplantation in children. TCRdb redid the calling of the PCR reads with MiXCR, one entry per CDR3 protein. The sample holds around 800,000 distinct CDR3 sequences, about 15% seen once. The specimen comprised PBMCs, mostly from graft donor cells, sampled 360 days after TCRalphabeta/CD19-depleted stem cell transplant. The receptors stem from a male patient between 10 and 17 years old who had a stem cell transplant for acute lymphoblastic leukemia, so the T cells may come from the graft donor. CDR3s include the opening cysteine and the closing phenylalanine or tryptophan. A D gene is named only where the DNA matches it firmly. Clone size is given for some rows only: seen once, a few or many times, or a class if the clone is expanded.

>TRBJ2-1|TRBV5-1|TRBD1|many
TGCGCCAGCAGCTTGGAAGGGACAGCCAGACACAATGAGCAGTTCTTC
CASSLEGTARHNEQFF
>TRBJ2-5|TRBV20-1|-|-
TGCAGTGCTAGAGTTCATGGTCCGGGGTGGGAGACCCAGTACTTC
CSARVHGPGWETQYF
>TRBJ1-3|TRBV12-3/TRBV12-4|-|many
TGTGCCAGCAGTTTACAGGACGTACGAAACACCATATATTTT
CASSLQDVRNTIYF
>TRBJ2-7|TRBV4-1|TRBD2|-
TGCGCCAGCAGCCAAACCCAACTAGCGGGAGACGAGCAGTACTTC
CASSQTQLAGDEQYF
>TRBJ1-2|TRBV18|TRBD1|-
TGTGCCAGCTCACCCCTGGGACAGCAGAACTATGGCTACACCTTC
CASSPLGQQNYGYTF
>TRBJ1-5|TRBV15|-|-
TGTGCCACCAGCAGAGAGAGGGGAATGCAGCCCCAGCATTTT
CATSRERGMQPQHF
>TRBJ1-3|TRBV12-3/TRBV12-4|-|few
TGTGCCAGCAGTTTATGGGCACCTGGAAACACCATATATTTT
CASSLWAPGNTIYF
>TRBJ2-3|TRBV6-2/TRBV6-3|TRBD2|many
TGTGCCAGCAGTTACCTGACTAGCGGGGCAGATACGCAGTATTTT
CASSYLTSGADTQYF
>TRBJ2-7|TRBV28|-|many
TGTGCCAGCAGTTTAGTTGTTGGCGAGCAGTACTTC
CASSLVVGEQYF
>TRBJ2-1|TRBV24-1|-|-
TGTGCCACCAGTGATTCCCTAGGGGCAGTGAATCTGAATGAGCAGTTCTTC
CATSDSLGAVNLNEQFF
>TRBJ2-4|TRBV28|-|-
TGTGCCAGCAGCTTGGTCCCAGGGAACATTCAGTACTTC
CASSLVPGNIQYF
>TRBJ2-1|TRBV20-1|-|few
TGCAGTGCTAGAGAGGAGGGAGGCCCAGACTATGAGCAGTTCTTC
CSAREEGGPDYEQFF
>TRBJ2-2|TRBV12-3/TRBV12-4|TRBD1|few
TGTGCCAGCAGTTTTCCCGGGACAGCCGTAGCCGGGGAGCTGTTTTTT
CASSFPGTAVAGELFF
>TRBJ1-1|TRBV4-1|-|-
TGCGCCAACAGCCAAGCGATCAAGGGGCTCGACACTGAAGCTTTCTTT
CANSQAIKGLDTEAFF
>TRBJ1-1|TRBV9|-|-
TGTGCCAGCAGCCTCCCCACTGGGGGGGCGACTGAAGCTTTCTTT
CASSLPTGGATEAFF
>TRBJ2-5|TRBV6-5|-|-
TGTGCCAGCAGTTACGAGGCGCCGGCTCAAGAGACCCAGTACTTC
CASSYEAPAQETQYF
>TRBJ2-1|TRBV9|-|few
TGTGCCAGCAGCGTTGATAGCGGTTACAATGAGCAGTTCTTC
CASSVDSGYNEQFF
>TRBJ2-4|TRBV12-3/TRBV12-4|-|-
TGTGCCAGCAGTTGGGGACTAGCCAAAAACATTCAGTACTTC
CASSWGLAKNIQYF
>TRBJ1-2|TRBV7-8|-|-
TGTGCCAGCAGCTTCGAGCATACAGGGTACAACGGCTATGGCTACACCTTC
CASSFEHTGYNGYGYTF
>TRBJ2-1|TRBV5-1|-|few
TGCGCCAGCAGCTTGGGAATCCTCGTTTATGAGCAGTTCTTC
CASSLGILVYEQFF
>TRBJ2-3|TRBV4-1|-|few
TGCGCCAGCAGCCAAGCGGGAGCTAGCACAGATACGCAGTATTTT
CASSQAGASTDTQYF
>TRBJ2-1|TRBV14|TRBD2|many
TGTGCCAGCAGCCAAGAACTGGAATGGCTAGCGGGAGTCCACAATGAGCAGTTCTTC
CASSQELEWLAGVHNEQFF
>TRBJ1-2|TRBV5-1|TRBD1|few
TGCGCCAGCAGCTTTCACAGGGGAGGCTACACCTTC
CASSFHRGGYTF
>TRBJ2-3|TRBV5-1|TRBD1|-
TGCGCCAGCAGCTTGGTCCCCACAGGGGGCGCGGGAGATACGCAGTATTTT
CASSLVPTGGAGDTQYF
>TRBJ2-5|TRBV28|-|many
TGTGCCCGCCCCCGCACAGTCCAAGAGACCCAGTACTTC
CARPRTVQETQYF
>TRBJ2-1|TRBV14|TRBD2|few
TGTGCCAGCAGCCTCTTTCACGCGGGAGGGCCCAATGAGCAGTTCTTC
CASSLFHAGGPNEQFF
>TRBJ1-3|TRBV12-3/TRBV12-4|TRBD1|few
TGTGCCAGCAGCCAGGACAGGCTGGGGAACACCATATATTTT
CASSQDRLGNTIYF
>TRBJ1-1|TRBV30|-|few
TGTGCCTGGAGAATGGCAGGGAGTAGCTCTGAAGCTTTCTTT
CAWRMAGSSSEAFF
>TRBJ2-1|TRBV6-2/TRBV6-3|-|-
TGTGCCAGCTGTACGATCGGGGGGCTCGGTTACAATGAGCAGTTCTTC
CASCTIGGLGYNEQFF
>TRBJ2-7|TRBV27|TRBD2|-
TGTGCCAGCAGTTGGGGACTAGCGGGAGTCTACGAGCAGTACTTC
CASSWGLAGVYEQYF
>TRBJ1-4|TRBV29-1|-|-
TGCAGCGTGAGGGGAGGAACAGGAGAAAAACTGTTTTTT
CSVRGGTGEKLFF
>TRBJ2-2|TRBV7-3|-|few
TGTGCCAGCAGCTTAACCTTATCGACCCTGGGGGGGGAGCTGTTTTTT
CASSLTLSTLGGELFF
>TRBJ2-2|TRBV5-4|TRBD1|-
TGTGCCAGCACCTTGGTCAAGATTCAAGACAGGGTTGCCGGGGAGCTGTTTTTT
CASTLVKIQDRVAGELFF
>TRBJ2-2|TRBV21-1|-|few
-
CASSKVGRGTGELFF
>TRBJ2-1|TRBV3-1|-|-
TGTGCCAGCAGCCAAGATAGCGCCCGATCGGGGTATGAGCAGTTCTTC
CASSQDSARSGYEQFF
>TRBJ2-5|TRBV2|TRBD1|-
TGTGCCAGCACTGAGGCCTCAGGGGGCTTTGTTCGAGAGACCCAGTACTTC
CASTEASGGFVRETQYF
>TRBJ2-1|TRBV7-9|-|-
TGTGCCAGCAGTCGGGACAACAACAATGAGCAGTTCTTC
CASSRDNNNEQFF
>TRBJ2-5|TRBV27|-|many
TGTGCCAGCAGTTTCGGGACCGAAAAGACCCAGTACTTC
CASSFGTEKTQYF